The 25 T cell receptor beta chains below all came from one sample that was sequenced in a study of shared clonotypes between healthy human individuals. Produced via immunoSEQ multiplex PCR; TCRdb's table is partial and in-frame only. This table has approximately 2.5 million clones, approximately 93% appearing once. The sample was naive CD4+ T cells from PBMCs. Regarding subset: CD45RA+ positively selected. All receptors derive from a man between 18 and 35 years old in good health. Some clones in this sample may be carry-over from other donors' samples.

The rearrangement joins TRBV5-1 to TRBJ1-2; D may be TRBD1 (5 bases). Trimming pared 4 bases from V and 10 bases from J, leaving 14 bases between. The germline V gene has CDR1 SGHRS and CDR2 YFSETQ. The CDR3 sequence is 12 residues long. CDR3 amino acids: CASSRDFNPYTF. For the CDR3, the DNA is TGCGCCAGCAGCAGGGACTTCAACCCCTACACCTTC.

In its sample, this clone was seen once. The chain recombines TRBV27 with TRBJ1-1; the D is unclear. The germline V gene has CDR1 MNHEY and CDR2 SMNVEV (reference sequence). V lost 3 bases and J lost 6, with 11 bases in between. The CDR3 extends over 13 amino acids. In nucleotides, the CDR3 is TGTGCCAGCAGTTTTGGTGTTGGGGCTGAAGCTTTCTTT. It is translated as CASSFGVGAEAFF.

V and J are TRBV28 and TRBJ1-5; weak D call: TRBD1 (5 bases). V was clipped by 5 bases and J by 1 base, with 15 bases between them. The germline CDR1 and CDR2 sequences are MDHEN and SYDVKM. The CDR3 is 16 amino acids. The CDR3 nucleotides read TGTGCCAGCAGTCCCCTTTGGGGGGGGAGCAATCAGCCCCAGCATTTT. This sequence encodes CASSPLWGGSNQPQHF.

This sequence joins TRBV5-1 and TRBJ2-1; 9 positions agree with TRBD2. From germline, CDR1 is SGHRS and CDR2 YFSETQ. This CDR3 has 16 amino acids. V dropped 4 bases and J dropped 5; count of bases not matched to a gene: 10. CDR3 nucleotides: TGCGCCAGCAGCCCGTTGACTAGCGGCTTTAACAATGAGCAGTTCTTC. As protein: CASSPLTSGFNNEQFF.

Notes on this clone: Within the sample, other DNA sequences also encode this same CDR3. Here the CDR3 reads CASSLVAGGRYEQYF. For the CDR3, the DNA is TGCGCCAGCAGCTTGGTGGCAGGGGGCAGGTACGAGCAGTACTTC. The V call is TRBV5-1, the J call TRBJ2-7; 8 bases are a match to TRBD1. The CDR3 contains 15 residues. Germline-derived CDR1 and CDR2 are SGHRS and YFSETQ. The junction had 6 bases not matched to a gene; V was cut back by 0 bases and J by 4 bases.

This clone has only one observation. The gene calls are TRBV20-1 and TRBJ1-2; D call uncertain. There are 11 residues in the CDR3. The germline V gene has CDR1 DFQATT and CDR2 SNEGSKA (reference sequence). With 4 bases removed from V and 6 bases from J, the gap between germline ends came to 9 bases. The CDR3 region has the DNA TGCAGTGCTACCCCCAGCCATGGCTACACCTTC. Protein sequence: CSATPSHGYTF.

V and J are TRBV18 and TRBJ1-4; D is unclear. Looked up from germline, CDR1 is KGHSH and CDR2 is LQKENI. Trimming removed 3 bases at V and 6 bases at J, with 14 bases between. This CDR3 region has 15 residues. CDR3 DNA: TGTGCCAGCTCACCCCCTTCGGAGTACGATGAAAAACTGTTTTTT. This gives the protein CASSPPSEYDEKLFF.

This clone appeared once. This sequence joins TRBV9 and TRBJ2-2, with D possibly TRBD2 on 6 matching bases. The germline V gene has CDR1 SGDLS and CDR2 YYNGEE. The germline V and J ends were trimmed by 3 bases and 5 bases, with 14 bases remaining between them. This CDR3 spans 15 amino acids. This CDR3 is CASSDIRETTGELFF. The CDR3 bases are TGTGCCAGCAGCGATATCCGGGAGACGACCGGGGAGCTGTTTTTT.

CDR3 in DNA: TGTGCCAGCAGTGACTTTGGGTTGGGCTCCTATAATTCACCCCTCCACTTT. Translation gives CASSDFGLGSYNSPLHF. The genes are TRBV2 and TRBJ1-6; D not resolved. The V and J ends lost 3 bases and 0 bases respectively, with 12 bases between them. Looked up from germline, CDR1 is SNHLY and CDR2 is FYNNEI. The CDR3 has 17 amino acids.

The J gene is TRBJ2-1, the V gene TRBV29-1; TRBD1 aligns across 7 bases. The CDR3 contains 14 residues. Germline V CDR1 and CDR2: SQVTM, ANQGSEA. The V and J ends lost 4 bases and 8 bases, in that order; junction bases with no gene match: 11. The CDR3 DNA reads TGCAGCGTTGCCGGGACAGCGGACCAGGATGAGCAGTTCTTC. Translation gives CSVAGTADQDEQFF.

This clone was found once. The chain combines TRBV7-3 with TRBJ2-1; 12 bases align to TRBD2. The CDR3 covers 18 residues. Per the germline V gene, CDR1 is SGHTA and CDR2 is FQGTGA. J gave up 7 bases and V 1 base, and 11 bases lay outside the gene matches. The CDR3 region has the DNA TGTGCCAGCAGCTTAATTGGTTCTAGCGGGAGGGCCGTAAATGAGCAGTTCTTC. Its protein is CASSLIGSSGRAVNEQFF.

V gene TRBV5-3 combines with J gene TRBJ2-2; D is undetermined. TRBV5-3 is designated an ORF whose function remains uncertain. Trimming took off 4 bases at V and 2 bases at J, with 18 bases between the two ends. The CDR3 runs to 17 residues. The CDR3 is CARSTISRVRNTGELFF. In nucleotides, the CDR3 is TGTGCCAGAAGCACTATCTCTAGGGTCCGAAACACCGGGGAGCTGTTTTTT.

This chain's CDR3 is CATSRDYGPPEAFF. CDR3 nucleotides: TGTGCCACCAGCAGAGATTATGGGCCCCCTGAAGCTTTCTTT. The J gene is TRBJ1-1, the V gene TRBV15; D gene ambiguous. Germline lookup yields CDR1 LNHNV and CDR2 YYDKDF (reference sequence). This CDR3 has 14 residues. V was trimmed by 0 bases and J by 6 bases, leaving 11 bases between them.

V gene TRBV5-1 combines with J gene TRBJ2-5; 12 bases fit TRBD2. CDR3 length equals 15 residues. V gave up 6 bases and J gave up 3 bases; unmatched junction bases: 6. The germline CDR1 and CDR2 sequences are SGHRS and YFSETQ. This CDR3 is CASTTSGRPEETQYF. CDR3 DNA sequence: TGCGCCAGCACAACTAGCGGGAGGCCCGAAGAGACCCAGTACTTC.

The CDR3 DNA reads TGTGCCCGGCAGACAGGGATGAACACTGAAGCTTTCTTT. Its protein is CARQTGMNTEAFF. This chain joins TRBV30 and TRBJ1-1, with 7 bases matching TRBD1. Trimming removed 8 bases from V and 0 bases from J; junction bases left unmatched: 6. CDR1 is GTSNPN, CDR2 SVGIG, per germline (reference sequence). CDR3 length equals 13 residues.

The J gene is TRBJ1-2, the V gene TRBV6-1; D is ambiguous. Per germline, CDR1 MNHNS and CDR2 SASEGT. The CDR3 contains 15 residues. Trimming pared 0 bases from V and 4 bases from J, leaving 12 bases between. DNA for the CDR3: TGTGCCAGCAGTGAAGCTTGGAGGAGTGGCTATGGCTACACCTTC. Its translation is CASSEAWRSGYGYTF.

This chain joins TRBV5-1 and TRBJ1-1; a possible D gene is TRBD1 (6 bases). V was cut by 4 bases and J by 1 base, with 11 bases left in between. This CDR3 contains 14 residues. Germline CDR1 reads SGHRS; CDR2 reads YFSETQ. In DNA form, the CDR3 reads TGCGCCAGCAGCCCCGAGACAGGGAACACTGAAGCTTTCTTT. Translation gives CASSPETGNTEAFF.

J is TRBJ2-2 and V is TRBV7-6, with 13 bases fitting TRBD2. Trimming cost V 6 bases and J 0 bases; bases outside gene matches: 4. Germline V gives CDR1 SGHVS, CDR2 FNYEAQ. This CDR3 comprises 17 residues. CDR3 in DNA: TGTGCCAGCAGAAAACTAGCGGGAGGGGCGAACACCGGGGAGCTGTTTTTT. Its protein is CASRKLAGGANTGELFF.

The chain uses TRBV5-3 and TRBJ2-3; TRBD2 aligns across 10 bases. TRBV5-3 is noted as an ORF with a role that remains uncertain. The CDR3 is 16 amino acids. The J segment lost 0 bases and the V segment lost 0 bases, leaving 1 base of the junction unmatched. The CDR3 nucleotides are TGTGCCAGAAGCTTGGTGACTAGCGGGAGCACAGATACGCAGTATTTT. Its protein is CARSLVTSGSTDTQYF.

The gene calls are TRBV18 and TRBJ2-7; 13 bases align to TRBD2. The germline V gene encodes CDR1 KGHSH and CDR2 LQKENI. Trimming cost V 5 bases and J 6 bases; bases outside gene matches: 7. This CDR3 is 15 amino acids long. The CDR3 bases are TGTGCCAGCTCAGAGGGACTAGCGGGATATGGCGAGCAGTACTTC. As protein: CASSEGLAGYGEQYF.

Concerning this clone itself: A read error may produce the germline difference seen at one junction end. V and J are TRBV4-3 and TRBJ2-7; D ambiguous. The CDR3 runs 15 residues. Per germline, CDR1 LGHNA and CDR2 YSLEER. The CDR3 spells CASSEEVAFPYEQYF. The CDR3 DNA is TGCGCCAGCAGCGAAGAGGTAGCTTTCCCCTACGAGCAGTACTTC.

The rearrangement links TRBV2 to TRBJ2-4; D may be TRBD1 or TRBD2 (5 bases each). V gave up 5 bases and J gave up 15 bases, with 17 bases separating them. The germline V gene has CDR1 SNHLY and CDR2 FYNNEI. CDR3 length equals 12 residues. The CDR3 reads CASSLFEGLWYF. CDR3 DNA sequence: TGTGCCAGCAGTTTATTCGAGGGGCTTTGGTACTTC.

The rearrangement links TRBV5-6 to TRBJ1-1, with TRBD1 matching 9 bases. The CDR3 length is 13 residues. Losses at the gene ends were 4 bases for V and 10 bases for J; bases not matched to a gene: 8. The germline V gene has CDR1 SGHDT and CDR2 YYEEEE. CDR3 in amino acids: CASSPSQTGGAFF. In DNA, the CDR3 is TGTGCCAGCAGCCCCTCCCAGACAGGGGGAGCTTTCTTT.

The rearrangement links TRBV28 to TRBJ1-4; maybe TRBD1 (6 bases). V was clipped by 3 bases and J by 7 bases, with 12 bases between them. The germline gives CDR1 MDHEN, CDR2 SYDVKM. The CDR3 loop spans 14 amino acids. In DNA, the CDR3 is TGTGCCAGCAGTTTCTCAGGGACACTTGAAAAACTGTTTTTT. Protein product: CASSFSGTLEKLFF.

The chain combines TRBV4-2 with TRBJ1-2; 11 nucleotides agree with TRBD1. CDR3 length: 13 residues. The junction had 1 base not matched to a gene; V was cut back by 4 bases and J by 6 bases. Germline lookup yields CDR1 LGHNA and CDR2 YNFKEQ. DNA of the CDR3: TGTGCCAGCAGCCGGACAGGGGGCGATGGCTACACCTTC. Amino acids: CASSRTGGDGYTF.